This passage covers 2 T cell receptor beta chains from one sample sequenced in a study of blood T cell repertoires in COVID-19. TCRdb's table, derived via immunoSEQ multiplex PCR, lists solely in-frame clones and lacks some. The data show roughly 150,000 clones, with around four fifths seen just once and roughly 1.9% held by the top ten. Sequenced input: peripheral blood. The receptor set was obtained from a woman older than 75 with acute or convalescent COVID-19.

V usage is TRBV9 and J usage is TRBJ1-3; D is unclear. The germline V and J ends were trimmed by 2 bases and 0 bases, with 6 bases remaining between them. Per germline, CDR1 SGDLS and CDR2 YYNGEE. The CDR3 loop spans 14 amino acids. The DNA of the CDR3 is TGTGCCAGCAGCGTCGTTAGCTCTGGAAACACCATATATTTT. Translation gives CASSVVSSGNTIYF. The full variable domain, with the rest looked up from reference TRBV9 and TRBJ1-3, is DSGVTQTPKHLITATGQRVTLRCSPRSGDLSVYWYQQSLDQGLQFLIQYYNGEERAKGNILERFSAQQFPDLHSELNLSSLELGDSALYFCASSVVSSGNTIYFGEGSWLTVV.

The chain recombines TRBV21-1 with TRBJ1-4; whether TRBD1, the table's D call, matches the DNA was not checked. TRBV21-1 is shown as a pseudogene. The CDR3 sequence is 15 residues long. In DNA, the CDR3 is TGTGCCAGCAGCAAAGTGGGCGCAACTAATGAAAAACTGTTTTTT. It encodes CASSKVGATNEKLFF.